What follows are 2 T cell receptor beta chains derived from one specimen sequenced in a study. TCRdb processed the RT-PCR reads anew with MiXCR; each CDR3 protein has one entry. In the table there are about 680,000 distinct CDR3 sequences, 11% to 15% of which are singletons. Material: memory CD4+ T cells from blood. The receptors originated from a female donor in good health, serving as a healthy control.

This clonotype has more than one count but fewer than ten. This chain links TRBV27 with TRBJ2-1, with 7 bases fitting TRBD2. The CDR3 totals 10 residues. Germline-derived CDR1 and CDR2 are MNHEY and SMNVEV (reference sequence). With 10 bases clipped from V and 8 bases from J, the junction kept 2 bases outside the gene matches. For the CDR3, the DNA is TGTGCCACTGGGGGGGATGAGCAGTTCTTC. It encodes CATGGDEQFF.

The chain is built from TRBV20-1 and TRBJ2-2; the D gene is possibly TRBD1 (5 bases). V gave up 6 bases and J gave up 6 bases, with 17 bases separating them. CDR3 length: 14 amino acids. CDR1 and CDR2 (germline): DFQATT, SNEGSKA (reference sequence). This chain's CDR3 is CSAKKTQGSGELFF. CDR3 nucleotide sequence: TGCAGTGCCAAAAAGACCCAGGGATCCGGGGAGCTGTTTTTT.